The rows below give T cell receptor beta chains drawn from one sample of a study of blood T cell repertoires in COVID-19. Generated by immunoSEQ multiplex PCR, the TCRdb table keeps only in-frame clones and is missing some. The table includes 240,000 or so clones, just under 90% detected once. The sequencing sample was made of PBMCs or T cells enriched from blood (not recorded which). All receptors derive from a man aged 45 to 65 who had been exposed to COVID-19. Each CDR3 is given with its conserved first and last residue. A D gene is named only where the DNA matches it firmly. Not all rows give a size; the values are once, few, many and, for expanded clones, a class.

length | J | V | size | D | DNA | CDR3
15 | TRBJ1-2 | TRBV24-1 | - | - | TGTGCCACCAGTGCCTCGACACCCGCTAACTATGGCTACACCTTC | CATSASTPANYGYTF
18 | TRBJ2-6 | TRBV10-3 | - | - | TGTGCCATCAGTGACCCCGGACAGTTCCCCTCTGGGGCCAACGTCCTGACTTTC | CAISDPGQFPSGANVLTF
14 | TRBJ2-2 | TRBV7-9 | - | - | TGTGCCGCAGAACCCCGGGAGTACACCGGGGAGCTGTTTTTT | CAAEPREYTGELFF
13 | TRBJ2-1 | TRBV5-1 | - | TRBD2 | TGCGCCAGCAGCTTGGTCCAGCGGGGTGAGCAGTTCTTC | CASSLVQRGEQFF
14 | TRBJ1-5 | TRBV2 | - | - | TGTGCCAGCACAGTTTCTGGAGTCAATCAGCCCCAGCATTTT | CASTVSGVNQPQHF
15 | TRBJ2-3 | TRBV28 | - | TRBD2 | TGTGCCAGCAGTTCGGCGGGGGGGCTGACAGATACGCAGTATTTT | CASSSAGGLTDTQYF
13 | TRBJ2-7 | TRBV7-3 | - | - | TGTGCCAGCAGCTTAAGTGCCCCGGGCGAGCAGTACTTC | CASSLSAPGEQYF
13 | TRBJ2-3 | TRBV5-4 | - | - | TGTGCCAGCAGCTTGAGGGGAAAAGATACGCAGTATTTT | CASSLRGKDTQYF
14 | TRBJ2-2 | TRBV2 | - | - | TGTGCCAGCAGTGTGGGCCGGGAGATCGGGGAGCTGTTTTTT | CASSVGREIGELFF
15 | TRBJ2-1 | TRBV5-4 | - | TRBD2 | TGTGCCAGCAGCTCCTGGGAGCGGGGGGGGAATGAGCAGTTCTTC | CASSSWERGGNEQFF
15 | TRBJ1-4 | TRBV2 | once | - | TGTGCCAGCAGCGAGCCGGGACTGAACAATGAAAAACTGTTTTTT | CASSEPGLNNEKLFF
12 | TRBJ1-1 | TRBV2 | - | TRBD1 | TGTGCCAGCAGCGGGGACAGTCCTGAAGCTTTCTTT | CASSGDSPEAFF
13 | TRBJ2-1 | TRBV18 | - | - | TGTGCCAGCCAACAGACCGGGGATTCTGAGCAGTTCTTC | CASQQTGDSEQFF
14 | TRBJ1-5 | TRBV3-1/TRBV3-2 | - | - | TGTGCCAGCACTAGGGGTCTTAGCAATCAGCCCCAGCATTTT | CASTRGLSNQPQHF
14 | TRBJ1-5 | TRBV28 | - | - | TGTGCCAGCAATACGATAGGGGATGGTCAGCCCCAGCATTTT | CASNTIGDGQPQHF
18 | TRBJ1-6 | TRBV28 | - | TRBD1 | TGTGCCAGCAGTCCGGACAGGGCCTTGTCCCTCTATAATTCACCCCTCCACTTT | CASSPDRALSLYNSPLHF
14 | TRBJ1-5 | TRBV28 | - | - | TGTGCCAGCAGTTTAGGGTCAGGTTTTCAGCCCCAGCATTTT | CASSLGSGFQPQHF
14 | TRBJ1-1 | TRBV11-2 | - | - | TGTGCCAGCAGCTTAGTAGGAGGGGACACTGAAGCTTTCTTT | CASSLVGGDTEAFF
14 | TRBJ2-7 | TRBV19 | - | TRBD2 | TGTGCCAGTAGTATACGACTAGCGGCTTACGAGCAGTACTTC | CASSIRLAAYEQYF
17 | TRBJ1-2 | TRBV5-1 | - | TRBD1 | TGCGCCAGCATGGTAGGGGACAGGGATGGTTTGGCAAGTGGCTACACCTTC | CASMVGDRDGLASGYTF
17 | TRBJ2-1 | TRBV10-3 | - | TRBD2 | TGTGCCATCAGTGAGTCACAAGCGGGAGGCTCCTACAATGAGCAGTTCTTC | CAISESQAGGSYNEQFF
14 | TRBJ2-1 | TRBV13 | - | - | TGTGCCAGCAGCTTAAACGGGAGATTCAATGAGCAGTTCTTC | CASSLNGRFNEQFF
16 | TRBJ2-3 | TRBV28 | few | TRBD2 | TGTGCCAGCACCACCCAGCGGGACCGGGGGGCAGATACGCAGTATTTT | CASTTQRDRGADTQYF
16 | TRBJ1-1 | TRBV12-5 | - | TRBD1 | TGTGCTAGTGGTTTGATCACAGGGGGCGTGGGGACTGAAGCTTTCTTT | CASGLITGGVGTEAFF
11 | TRBJ1-3 | TRBV6-5 | - | - | TGTGCCAGCAGCTCCAGTTACACCATATATTTT | CASSSSYTIYF
14 | TRBJ1-3 | TRBV14 | - | - | TGTGCCAGCAGCCTCCAGGGCTCTGGAAACACCATATATTTT | CASSLQGSGNTIYF
14 | TRBJ2-1 | TRBV27 | - | TRBD2 | TGTGCCAGCAGCCTAGCGGGGGACAACAATGAGCAGTTCTTC | CASSLAGDNNEQFF
17 | TRBJ2-1 | TRBV11-2 | once | - | TGTGCCAGCAGCTTATTAAATCTCGGGGTCTCCTACAATGAGCAGTTCTTC | CASSLLNLGVSYNEQFF
15 | TRBJ2-3 | TRBV4-1 | - | TRBD1 | TGCGCCAGCAGCTCCCGACAGGGGGGTCCAGATACGCAGTATTTT | CASSSRQGGPDTQYF
15 | TRBJ1-5 | TRBV27 | - | - | TGTGCCAGCAGTTTAAACTCCTATAGCAATCAGCCCCAGCATTTT | CASSLNSYSNQPQHF
14 | TRBJ2-3 | TRBV6-5 | - | TRBD2 | TGTGCCACCAGGGAGCGGGGGGCCACAGATACGCAGTATTTT | CATRERGATDTQYF
16 | TRBJ1-3 | TRBV5-6 | - | TRBD1 | TGTGCCAGCAGCTTACAGGGGGCTGATTCTGGAAACACCATATATTTT | CASSLQGADSGNTIYF
13 | TRBJ1-5 | TRBV27 | - | TRBD1 | TGTGCCAGCAGTTGGGACAGGAAACAGCCCCAGCATTTT | CASSWDRKQPQHF
13 | TRBJ1-5 | TRBV5-1 | - | - | TGCGCCAGCAGCATCGGGGGGAGTCAGCCCCAGCATTTT | CASSIGGSQPQHF
13 | TRBJ2-5 | TRBV3-1/TRBV3-2 | - | - | TGTGCCAGCAGAATTGGGGGGCAAGAGACCCAGTACTTC | CASRIGGQETQYF
17 | TRBJ2-5 | TRBV5-1 | - | TRBD2 | TGCGCCAGCAGCTGGCCGGGACTAGCGGGGGAGGGAGAGACCCAGTACTTC | CASSWPGLAGEGETQYF
11 | TRBJ2-7 | TRBV7-8 | - | - | TGTGCCAGCAGCTTATCGGGGGAGCAGTACTTC | CASSLSGEQYF
15 | TRBJ2-6 | TRBV7-2 | - | - | TGTGCCAGCAGCCTGACAGTCTCTGGGGCCAACGTCCTGACTTTC | CASSLTVSGANVLTF
17 | TRBJ2-2 | TRBV7-9 | - | - | TGTGCCAGCAGCTTAAGCTCTTGGACAGCCAACACCGGGGAGCTGTTTTTT | CASSLSSWTANTGELFF
15 | TRBJ1-6 | TRBV9 | - | - | TGTGCCAGCAGCGGGCCAGCGATGAATAATTCACCCCTCCACTTT | CASSGPAMNNSPLHF
15 | TRBJ1-1 | TRBV7-3 | - | - | TGTGCCAGCAGCTTATCTCCGACAGTTGACACTGAAGCTTTCTTT | CASSLSPTVDTEAFF